This entry lists 17 T cell receptor beta chains sequenced from one sample in a study of control samples from healthy donors and cancer patients (dated by TCRdb to about 2020). Libraries were made using the immunoSEQ multiplex PCR assay. TCRdb carries this immuneACCESS record with in-frame sequences only. Its versions omit some clonotypes, under half of them owing to an unresolved V gene in the studies checked, with the rest unexplained. Present in this sample are about 85,000 clones, approximately 89% of which were seen just once. The top ten clones comprise around 6% of the sample. Sequencing was done on a sample of blood. These receptors were taken from a man aged 50 to 59 in good health.

This clone was detected only once. The J gene is TRBJ1-5, the V gene TRBV2; possible D gene TRBD1, 6 bases. The CDR3 sequence is 15 residues long. The germline V gene has CDR1 SNHLY and CDR2 FYNNEI. Trimming left V 6 bases short and J 0 bases short, with 12 bases between. CDR3 DNA sequence: TGTGCCAGCAGAACAGGACAGAATAGCAATCAGCCCCAGCATTTT. Its protein product is CASRTGQNSNQPQHF.

This clone was seen once. The chain uses TRBV9 and TRBJ1-1; D is perhaps TRBD1 (6 bases). The CDR3 extends over 16 amino acids. The germline V and J ends were trimmed by 4 bases and 0 bases, with 16 bases remaining between them. CDR1 and CDR2 from the germline V gene are SGDLS and YYNGEE. CDR3 protein: CASSLGGGYLNTEAFF. Written as DNA, the CDR3 is TGTGCCAGCAGCTTAGGAGGGGGGTATTTGAACACTGAAGCTTTCTTT.

The CDR3 spells CACQTTDTQYF. The CDR3 nucleotides read TGTGCCTGTCAAACCACAGATACGCAGTATTTT. The rearrangement uses TRBV30 and TRBJ2-3; D remains ambiguous. Trimming left V 6 bases short and J 2 bases short, with 6 bases between. CDR3 length: 11 amino acids. Per the germline V gene, CDR1 is GTSNPN and CDR2 is SVGIG (reference sequence).

The chain is built from TRBV12-3 or TRBV12-4 and TRBJ1-5, with D perhaps TRBD1 (5 bases). The CDR3 length is 12 residues. The V end was cut by 4 bases, the J end by 9 bases, with 10 bases between. CDR3 DNA: TGTGCCAGCAGTTCTACAGGCGCGCCCCAGCATTTT. This encodes CASSSTGAPQHF.

The V call is TRBV5-1, the J call TRBJ1-1; 8 nucleotides match TRBD1. In germline, CDR1 is SGHRS, CDR2 YFSETQ. Trimming cost V 2 bases and J 4 bases; bases outside gene matches: 4. CDR3 length: 14 amino acids. The CDR3 here is CASSLSGGGTEAFF. CDR3 in DNA: TGCGCCAGCAGCTTATCAGGGGGCGGCACTGAAGCTTTCTTT.

The genes are TRBV27 and TRBJ2-3; 7 bases line up with TRBD1. V lost 6 bases to trimming and J lost 6 bases; unmatched junction nucleotides: 9. In germline, CDR1 is MNHEY, CDR2 SMNVEV (reference sequence). The CDR3 length is 14 residues. The CDR3 here is CASSASTGADTQYF. CDR3 sequence (DNA): TGTGCCAGCAGCGCATCAACAGGGGCGGATACGCAGTATTTT.

In its sample, this clone was seen many times. The rearrangement uses TRBV14 and TRBJ1-6; a possible D gene is TRBD1 (5 bases). Germline V gene lookup returns CDR1 SGHDN and CDR2 FVKESK. V was pared by 4 bases and J by 5 bases, with 12 bases between. The CDR3 spans 15 residues. CDR3 residues: CASSRGSKNNSPLHF. The DNA for the CDR3 is TGTGCCAGCAGCCGGGGCAGTAAGAATAATTCACCCCTCCACTTT.

The rearrangement joins TRBV7-9 to TRBJ2-7; D is undetermined. Germline CDR1 and CDR2: SEHNR and FQNEAQ (reference sequence). The CDR3 is made up of 13 amino acids. V dropped 1 base and J dropped 7 bases, with 11 bases sitting between them. The CDR3, as DNA: TGTGCCAGCAGCTTAGAAGTGGTACGGGAGCAGTACTTC. Amino acids: CASSLEVVREQYF.

The J gene is TRBJ1-1, the V gene TRBV6-1, with 7 bases lining up with TRBD1. Germline loops: CDR1 MNHNS, CDR2 SASEGT. This CDR3 comprises 15 residues. V shed 3 bases, J shed 5 bases, and the junction held 9 bases outside the gene matches. The CDR3 DNA sequence: TGTGCCAGCAGTGAGAAGACAGGGAGGTGGACTGAAGCTTTCTTT. Encoded protein: CASSEKTGRWTEAFF.

This clone was seen more than once but under ten times. The chain employs TRBV2 and TRBJ2-3, with 8 bases matching TRBD2. CDR1 SNHLY and CDR2 FYNNEI come from the germline V gene. The J segment lost 7 bases and the V segment lost 0 bases, leaving 6 bases of the junction unmatched. The CDR3 runs 15 residues. CDR3 DNA sequence: TGTGCCAGCAGTGAAGCGGGCGGGGGGCTAAATACGCAGTATTTT. It codes for CASSEAGGGLNTQYF.

J is TRBJ1-2 and V is TRBV19; possibly TRBD1 for D (5 bases). The CDR3 totals 15 residues. Trimming pared 6 bases from V and 7 bases from J, leaving 21 bases between. Germline CDR1 is LNHDA and CDR2 is SQIVND (reference sequence). CDR3 in amino acids: CASRTDTPKVGGYTF. In nucleotides, the CDR3 is TGTGCCAGTAGGACGGACACTCCCAAGGTCGGTGGCTACACCTTC.

The rearrangement links TRBV9 to TRBJ1-6; no reliable D call. Germline V gene sequence: CDR1 SGDLS, CDR2 YYNGEE. CDR3 length: 13 amino acids. The V gene lost 0 bases and the J gene lost 8 bases, with 6 bases spanning the gap. The CDR3 DNA is TGTGCCAGCAGCGTAGAATCTGATTCACCCCTCCACTTT. This sequence encodes CASSVESDSPLHF.

The J gene is TRBJ1-6, the V gene TRBV5-1; TRBD1 matches 10 bases. The ends lost 4 bases at V and 10 bases at J; junction bases unmatched: 8. The CDR3 covers 15 residues. The germline gives CDR1 SGHRS, CDR2 YFSETQ. The DNA for the CDR3 is TGCGCCAGCAGCCTGACAGGGGGCGCAAAATCACCCCTCCACTTT. Its protein is CASSLTGGAKSPLHF.

This sequence joins TRBV24-1 and TRBJ1-2, with D possibly TRBD1 on 6 matching bases. Germline lookup yields CDR1 KGHDR and CDR2 SFDVKD. Trimming stripped 9 bases from V and 4 bases from J, with 11 bases between. The CDR3 has 12 amino acids. The CDR3 sequence: CATWGQPYGYTF. Written as DNA, the CDR3 is TGTGCCACCTGGGGACAACCCTATGGCTACACCTTC.

The V and J genes are TRBV30 and TRBJ2-1, with 12 bases aligning to TRBD2. CDR3 length: 14 residues. Losses at the gene ends were 5 bases for V and 4 bases for J; bases not matched to a gene: 3. Germline assignment: CDR1 GTSNPN and CDR2 SVGIG (reference sequence). The CDR3 DNA is TGTGCCTGGTCTGGGACTAGCGGGTACAATGAGCAGTTCTTC. This translates into CAWSGTSGYNEQFF.

CDR3 in DNA: TGTGCCAGCAGCTTAGAGGGGACAGTGGAGGTATTTGAAGCTTTCTTT. Translating it yields CASSLEGTVEVFEAFF. The chain employs TRBV7-8 and TRBJ1-1, with TRBD1 matching 7 bases. Germline-derived CDR1 and CDR2 are SGHVS and FQNEAQ. The trim removed 1 base at V and 7 bases at J, leaving 12 bases unmatched. The CDR3 spans 16 residues. Full variable domain (remainder filled in from reference TRBV7-8 and TRBJ1-1): GAGVSQSPRYKVAKRGQDVALRCDPISGHVSLFWYQQALGQGPEFLTYFQNEAQLDKSGLPSDRFFAERPEGSVSTLKIQRTQQEDSAVYLCASSLEGTVEVFEAFFGQGTRLTVV.

The chain uses TRBV4-1 and TRBJ2-6, with D possibly TRBD1 on 5 matching bases. CDR3 size: 19 residues. The V gene lost 4 bases and the J gene lost 2 bases, with 21 bases spanning the gap. Looked up from germline, CDR1 is MGHRA and CDR2 is YSYEKL. The DNA of the CDR3 is TGCGCCAGCAGCCGACGGGCAGCGCCCGAAGGGGCTGGGGCCAACGTCCTGACTTTC. As protein: CASSRRAAPEGAGANVLTF.